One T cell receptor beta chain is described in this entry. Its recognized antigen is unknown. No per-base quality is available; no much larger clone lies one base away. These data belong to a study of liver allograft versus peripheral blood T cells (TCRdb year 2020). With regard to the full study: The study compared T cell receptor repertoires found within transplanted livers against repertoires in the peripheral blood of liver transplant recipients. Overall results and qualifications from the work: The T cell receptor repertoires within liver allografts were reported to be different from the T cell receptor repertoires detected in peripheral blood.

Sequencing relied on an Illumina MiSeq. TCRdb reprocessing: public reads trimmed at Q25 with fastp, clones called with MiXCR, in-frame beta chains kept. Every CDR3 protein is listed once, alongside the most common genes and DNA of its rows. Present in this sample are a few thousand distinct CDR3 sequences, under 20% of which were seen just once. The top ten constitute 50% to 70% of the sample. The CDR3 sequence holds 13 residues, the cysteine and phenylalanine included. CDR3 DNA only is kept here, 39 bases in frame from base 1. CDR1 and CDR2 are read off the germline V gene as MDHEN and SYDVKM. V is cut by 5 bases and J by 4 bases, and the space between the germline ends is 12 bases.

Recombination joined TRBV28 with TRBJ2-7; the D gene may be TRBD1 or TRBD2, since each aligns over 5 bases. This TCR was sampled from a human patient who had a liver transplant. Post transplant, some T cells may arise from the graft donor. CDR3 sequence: CASSMRGRYEQYF. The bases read TGTGCCAGCAGTATGAGGGGAAGGTACGAGCAGTACTTC. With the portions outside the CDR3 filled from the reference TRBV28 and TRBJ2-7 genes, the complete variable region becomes DVKVTQSSRYLVKRTGEKVFLECVQDMDHENMFWYRQDPGLGLRLIYFSYDVKMKEKGDIPEGYSVSREKKERFSLILESASTNQTSMYLCASSMRGRYEQYFGPGTRLTVT.